One and the same sample provided the 18 T cell receptor beta chains below, sequenced in a study of cytomegalovirus exposure and HLA in healthy donors. The PCR ran on 60 Vbeta and 13 Jbeta primers. TCRdb keeps only in-frame clones here, not all; method: immunoSEQ multiplex PCR. Among roughly 150,000 clones, 60% to 85% were seen once, and the ten largest hold around 7%. Sequences were obtained from PBMCs. The receptor source for this set is a woman aged 40 to 50 in good health and CMV-seropositive.

The V and J genes are TRBV7-3 and TRBJ1-2; D perhaps matches TRBD1 (6 bases). Per germline, CDR1 SGHTA and CDR2 FQGTGA. V dropped 3 bases and J dropped 8 bases, with 13 bases sitting between them. The CDR3 is 13 amino acids. The CDR3 protein is CASSFRAGEGYTF. CDR3 nucleotide sequence: TGTGCCAGCAGCTTTAGGGCAGGGGAGGGCTACACCTTC. Complete variable domain (other parts from reference TRBV7-3 and TRBJ1-2): GAGVSQTPSNKVTEKGKYVELRCDPISGHTALYWYRQSLGQGPEFLIYFQGTGAADDSGLPNDRFFAVRPEGSVSTLKIQRTERGDSAVYLCASSFRAGEGYTFGSGTRLTVV.

The chain uses TRBV6-1 and TRBJ1-2; 7 bases are a match to TRBD1. The ends lost 5 bases at V and 5 bases at J; junction bases unmatched: 5. CDR1 MNHNS and CDR2 SASEGT come from the germline V gene. This CDR3 spans 13 amino acids. The CDR3 sequence: CASSSAGGYGYTF. The CDR3 DNA sequence: TGTGCCAGCAGTTCCGCAGGGGGTTATGGCTACACCTTC.

The chain is built from TRBV30 and TRBJ1-4; perhaps TRBD1 as D (5 bases). Looked up from germline, CDR1 is GTSNPN and CDR2 is SVGIG (reference sequence). The CDR3 totals 13 residues. Trimming took off 2 bases at V and 7 bases at J, with 11 bases between the two ends. CDR3 bases: TGTGCCTGGAGTCGTCAGGGTTCTGAAAAACTGTTTTTT. Encoded protein: CAWSRQGSEKLFF. Full variable domain (rest looked up from reference TRBV30 and TRBJ1-4): SQTIHQWPATLVQPVGSPLSLECTVEGTSNPNLYWYRQAAGRGLQLLFYSVGIGQISSEVPQNLSASRPQDRQFILSSKKLLLSDSGFYLCAWSRQGSEKLFFGSGTQLSVL.

Note on this clone: A read error may produce the germline difference seen at one junction end. This rearrangement joins TRBV7-9 to TRBJ1-1, with D unclear. The CDR3 extends over 15 amino acids. The germline gives CDR1 SEHNR, CDR2 FQNEAQ (reference sequence). CDR3 residues: CSSSLEEGSYTEAFF. The CDR3 nucleotides are TGTTCCAGCAGCTTAGAGGAGGGCTCGTACACTGAAGCTTTCTTT.

This clone was counted only a few times. The rearrangement uses TRBV7-2 and TRBJ1-1; 7 bases line up with TRBD1. Germline loops: CDR1 SGHTA, CDR2 FQGNSA. The CDR3 totals 15 residues. V gave up 5 bases and J gave up 3 bases; unmatched junction bases: 9. CDR3 in DNA: TGTGCCAGCAGCCCAAGACAGGGAATCGACACTGAAGCTTTCTTT. It codes for CASSPRQGIDTEAFF.

The CDR3: CASSLTGAYGYTF. CDR3 in DNA: TGTGCCAGCAGCCTGACAGGGGCTTATGGCTACACCTTC. The chain combines TRBV28 with TRBJ1-2; 8 bases are shared with TRBD1. This CDR3 has 13 residues. V was clipped by 6 bases and J by 5 bases; unmatched bases: 5. The germline V gene has CDR1 MDHEN and CDR2 SYDVKM.

The chain has TRBV6-1 and TRBJ2-5; 7 bases are a match to TRBD1. The CDR3 extends over 14 amino acids. The V segment lost 5 bases and the J segment 1 base; nucleotides outside the gene matches: 4. Germline-derived CDR1 and CDR2 are MNHNS and SASEGT. DNA for the CDR3: TGTGCCAGCAGTAACGGACAGGTCCAAGAGACCCAGTACTTC. This encodes CASSNGQVQETQYF.

The V call is TRBV2, the J call TRBJ1-3; D gene unclear. Germline V gene data show CDR1 as SNHLY and CDR2 as FYNNEI. Trimming pared 6 bases from V and 2 bases from J, leaving 17 bases between. The CDR3 has 16 residues. The CDR3 DNA reads as TGTGCCAGCAGACCCCCCGGGAATTTCGCTGGAAACACCATATATTTT. It specifies CASRPPGNFAGNTIYF.

CDR3 sequence (DNA): TGTGCCAGCAGCGTAGAATACAGGGCAGGGGGAGGTACCGGGGAGCTGTTTTTT. It codes for CASSVEYRAGGGTGELFF. The chain joins TRBV9 to TRBJ2-2; tentative D call: TRBD1 (7 bases). V was clipped by 0 bases and J by 5 bases, with 20 bases between them. The CDR3 sequence is 18 residues long. In germline, CDR1 is SGDLS, CDR2 YYNGEE.

This rearrangement joins TRBV7-9 to TRBJ1-1; no clear D. In germline, CDR1 is SEHNR, CDR2 FQNEAQ (reference sequence). V was pared by 1 base and J by 6 bases, with 6 bases between. This CDR3 spans 12 amino acids. CDR3 sequence (DNA): TGTGCCAGCAGCTTAGTGTGGCCTGAAGCTTTCTTT. This translates into CASSLVWPEAFF.

To note about this clone: One junction end disagrees with the germline gene, perhaps due to a read error. V is TRBV30 and J is TRBJ2-4; 7 bases line up with TRBD1. The CDR3 length is 14 residues. Germline CDR1 is GTSNPN and CDR2 is SVGIG (reference sequence). In DNA, the CDR3 is TGTGCCTGGACTTCTGACCGGGACAGAAACAGTCAGTACTTC. This codes for CAWTSDRDRNSQYF.

This clone was counted between two and nine times. V usage is TRBV28 and J usage is TRBJ1-6; D unclear. Germline V gene data show CDR1 as MDHEN and CDR2 as SYDVKM. This CDR3 region has 14 residues. V was cut by 4 bases and J by 10 bases, with 14 bases left in between. DNA for the CDR3: TGTGCCAGCAGTTCCGACGGGGATCGGTCACCCCTCCACTTT. It encodes CASSSDGDRSPLHF.

This sequence joins TRBV30 and TRBJ2-2; 10 bases map to TRBD2. This CDR3 has 17 residues. The germline V gene encodes CDR1 GTSNPN and CDR2 SVGIG (reference sequence). Trimming at V came to 1 base and at J to 7 bases, leaving 12 bases not matched to a gene. CDR3 nucleotides: TGTGCCTGGAGTGACGACTTAGCGGGGGGCCCCGGCGGGGAGCTGTTTTTT. Protein sequence: CAWSDDLAGGPGGELFF.

The chain joins TRBV7-2 to TRBJ2-5, with TRBD2 matching 11 bases. V trimming: 2 bases; J trimming: 2 bases; junction bases outside the gene matches: 4. The V gene's germline CDR1 is SGHTA and CDR2 FQGNSA. This CDR3 contains 16 residues. CDR3 DNA sequence: TGTGCCAGCAGCTTATCCTTAGCGGGGGGGCAAGAGACCCAGTACTTC. It translates to CASSLSLAGGQETQYF.

This chain uses TRBV30 with TRBJ1-6; 7 nucleotides match TRBD1. Germline CDR1 GTSNPN, CDR2 SVGIG (reference sequence). This CDR3 spans 14 amino acids. The J segment lost 10 bases and the V segment lost 3 bases, leaving 9 bases of the junction unmatched. This CDR3 is CAWRLTGVGSPLHF. In DNA, the CDR3 is TGTGCCTGGAGACTAACAGGGGTGGGGTCACCCCTCCACTTT.

The chain recombines TRBV4-3 with TRBJ2-7; D perhaps matches TRBD2 (5 bases). This CDR3 is built from 15 residues. The germline V and J ends were trimmed by 3 bases and 6 bases, with 18 bases remaining between them. Per the germline V gene, CDR1 is LGHNA and CDR2 is YSLEER. The CDR3 nucleotides read TGCGCCAGCAGCCACCATACCGCGCTAGCTGGCGAGCAGTACTTC. It translates to CASSHHTALAGEQYF.

This clone was counted once. Here the CDR3 reads CASKQGATYNEQFF. The CDR3 bases are TGTGCCAGTAAACAGGGAGCGACCTACAATGAGCAGTTCTTC. The J gene is TRBJ2-1, the V gene TRBV27, with D maybe TRBD1 (6 bases). Per the germline V gene, CDR1 is MNHEY and CDR2 is SMNVEV (reference sequence). The CDR3 consists of 14 residues. Trimming removed 9 bases from V and 2 bases from J, with 14 bases in between.

The chain recombines TRBV4-2 with TRBJ2-7; a weak D match, TRBD2 (6 bases). V was pared by 4 bases and J by 6 bases, with 22 bases between. The CDR3 loop spans 16 amino acids. Per germline, CDR1 LGHNA and CDR2 YNFKEQ. The CDR3 bases are TGTGCCAGCAGCCGGTCTGGCGGGACGCGGGGTGGCGAGCAGTACTTC. Protein sequence: CASSRSGGTRGGEQYF.